The clone carrying this TCR beta chain was picked up many times. What it recognizes is unknown. This sample is drawn from a study of regulatory T cells in long-lasting Graves disease. Arm-PCR with iRepertoire HTBI primers amplified the CDR3 regions for these TCR beta libraries. TCRdb analysed the multiplex PCR reads with MiXCR anew, one entry per CDR3 protein. The sample carries some 500,000 distinct CDR3 sequences, roughly 14% recorded once. Sample time point: newly diagnosed GD, antithyroid drugs for less than 3 months. RNA isolated from PBMCs was used to make the TCR library. The V gene end was trimmed by 4 bases and the J gene end by 8 bases; junction bases not matched to a gene: 12. The CDR3 contains 16 residues. From germline, CDR1 is SGHRS and CDR2 YFSETQ. Study-level findings and limits: No thyroid tissue was studied; the work used peripheral blood only.

The same data also went into a second study, on T cells in Graves' hyperthyroidism and ophthalmopathy. That report notes: The HTBI primer set drove a first-round RT-PCR of the TCR CDR3.

The material was peripheral blood mononuclear cells (PBMCs), obtained at new diagnosis, from a patient treated with antithyroid drugs. The receptor's source is a man aged 25-45 years with Graves disease. The genes are TRBV5-1 and TRBJ2-1; 10 bases map to TRBD2. This CDR3 is CASSPLALAGFDEQFF. In DNA form, the CDR3 reads TGCGCCAGCAGCCCCCTAGCACTAGCGGGATTCGATGAGCAGTTCTTC. Full variable domain (remainder filled in from reference TRBV5-1 and TRBJ2-1): KAGVTQTPRYLIKTRGQQVTLSCSPISGHRSVSWYQQTPGQGLQFLFEYFSETQRNKGNFPGRFSGRQFSNSRSEMNVSTLELGDSALYLCASSPLALAGFDEQFFGPGTRLTVL.